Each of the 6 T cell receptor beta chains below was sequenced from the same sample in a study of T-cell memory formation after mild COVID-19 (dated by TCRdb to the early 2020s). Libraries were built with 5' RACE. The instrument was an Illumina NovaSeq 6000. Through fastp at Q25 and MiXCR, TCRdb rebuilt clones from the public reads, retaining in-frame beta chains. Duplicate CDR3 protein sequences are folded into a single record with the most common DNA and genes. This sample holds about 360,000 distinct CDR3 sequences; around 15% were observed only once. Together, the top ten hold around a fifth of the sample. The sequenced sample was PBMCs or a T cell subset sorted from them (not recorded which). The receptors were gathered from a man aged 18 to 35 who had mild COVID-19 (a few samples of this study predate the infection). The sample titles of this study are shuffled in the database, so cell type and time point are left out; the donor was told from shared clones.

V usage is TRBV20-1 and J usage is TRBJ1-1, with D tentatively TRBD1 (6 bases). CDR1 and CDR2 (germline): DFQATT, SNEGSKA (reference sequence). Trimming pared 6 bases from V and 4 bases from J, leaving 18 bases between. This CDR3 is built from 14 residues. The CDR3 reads CSAEKNRAGTEAFF. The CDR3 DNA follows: TGCAGTGCAGAAAAGAACAGGGCCGGCACTGAAGCTTTCTTT.

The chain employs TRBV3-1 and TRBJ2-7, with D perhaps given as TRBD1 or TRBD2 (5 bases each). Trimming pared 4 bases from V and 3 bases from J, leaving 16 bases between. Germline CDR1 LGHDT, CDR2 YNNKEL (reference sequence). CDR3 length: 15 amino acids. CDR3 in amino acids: CASSLGNGAVYEQYF. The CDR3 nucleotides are TGTGCCAGCAGCCTGGGAAACGGGGCCGTCTACGAGCAGTACTTC.

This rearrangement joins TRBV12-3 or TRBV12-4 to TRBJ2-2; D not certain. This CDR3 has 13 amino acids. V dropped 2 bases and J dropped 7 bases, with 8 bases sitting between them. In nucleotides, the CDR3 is TGTGCCAGCAGTTTACCGTGGGGCGGGGAGCTGTTTTTT. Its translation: CASSLPWGGELFF.

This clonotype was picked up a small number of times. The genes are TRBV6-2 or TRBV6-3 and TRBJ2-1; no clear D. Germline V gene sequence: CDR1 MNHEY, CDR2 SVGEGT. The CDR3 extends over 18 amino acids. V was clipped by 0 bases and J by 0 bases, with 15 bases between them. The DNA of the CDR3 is TGTGCCAGCAGTTACTCGATTTTGTCCTGGAGCTCCTACAATGAGCAGTTCTTC. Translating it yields CASSYSILSWSSYNEQFF.

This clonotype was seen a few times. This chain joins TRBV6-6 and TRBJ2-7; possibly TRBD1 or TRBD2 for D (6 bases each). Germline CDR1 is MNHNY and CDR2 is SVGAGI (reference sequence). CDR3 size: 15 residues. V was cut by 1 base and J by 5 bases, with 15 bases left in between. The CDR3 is CASSYFPSRGDEQYF. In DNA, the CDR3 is TGTGCCAGCAGTTACTTCCCCTCAAGGGGGGACGAGCAGTACTTC.

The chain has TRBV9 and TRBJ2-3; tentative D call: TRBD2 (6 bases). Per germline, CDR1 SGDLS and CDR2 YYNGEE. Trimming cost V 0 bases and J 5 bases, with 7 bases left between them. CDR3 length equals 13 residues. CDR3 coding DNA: TGTGCCAGCAGCGTAGGGGGGGTAGATACGCAGTATTTT. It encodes CASSVGGVDTQYF.